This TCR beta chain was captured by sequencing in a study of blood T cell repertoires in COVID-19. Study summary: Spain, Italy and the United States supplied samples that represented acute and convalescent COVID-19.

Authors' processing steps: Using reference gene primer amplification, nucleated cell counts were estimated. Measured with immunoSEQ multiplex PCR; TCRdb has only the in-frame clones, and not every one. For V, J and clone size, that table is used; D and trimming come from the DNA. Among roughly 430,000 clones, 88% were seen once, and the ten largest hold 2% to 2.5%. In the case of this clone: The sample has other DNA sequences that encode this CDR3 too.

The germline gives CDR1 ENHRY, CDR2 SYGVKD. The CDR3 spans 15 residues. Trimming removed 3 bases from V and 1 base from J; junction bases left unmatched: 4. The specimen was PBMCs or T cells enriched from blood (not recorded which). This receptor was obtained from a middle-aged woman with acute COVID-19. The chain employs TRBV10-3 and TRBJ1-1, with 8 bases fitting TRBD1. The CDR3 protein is CAISDPGGGNTEAFF. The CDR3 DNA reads TGTGCCATCAGTGATCCAGGGGGCGGGAACACTGAAGCTTTCTTT.